This TCR beta chain was documented in a study of molecular identifiers for immune sequencing clone quantification. At least ten counts were recorded for this clonotype. The CDR3 consists of 15 residues. With V trimmed by 5 bases and J by 2 bases, 6 bases remained unmatched. Looked up from germline, CDR1 is SGHTA and CDR2 is FQGNSA. TCRdb re-called the PCR reads through MiXCR, storing one row per CDR3 protein. The table includes roughly 320,000 distinct CDR3 sequences, roughly 23% detected once. Sequencing input: naive CD8+ T cells from blood, with Jurkat cell RNA spiked in. Subset described: FACS-sorted CD8+CD4-CCR7+CD45RA+ naive T cells. The source is a human donor in good health. Some libraries in this study had Jurkat cell RNA spiked in. The V gene is TRBV7-2, the J gene TRBJ1-5; TRBD1 matches 7 bases. The CDR3 DNA is TGTGCCAGCAGCCCAAGCACAGGGGGCAATCAGCCCCAGCATTTT. Translated, it gives CASSPSTGGNQPQHF.